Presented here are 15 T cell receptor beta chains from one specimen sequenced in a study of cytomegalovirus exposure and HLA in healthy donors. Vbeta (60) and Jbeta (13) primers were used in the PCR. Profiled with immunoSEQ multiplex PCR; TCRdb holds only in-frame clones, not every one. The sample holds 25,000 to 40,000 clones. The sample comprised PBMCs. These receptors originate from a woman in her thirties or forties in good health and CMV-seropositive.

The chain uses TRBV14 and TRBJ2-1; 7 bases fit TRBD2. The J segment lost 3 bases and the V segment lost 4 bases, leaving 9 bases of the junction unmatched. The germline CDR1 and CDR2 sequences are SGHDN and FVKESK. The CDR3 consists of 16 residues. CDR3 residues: CASSPRAGTNYNEQFF. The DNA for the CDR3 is TGTGCCAGCAGCCCGAGAGCGGGAACGAACTACAATGAGCAGTTCTTC.

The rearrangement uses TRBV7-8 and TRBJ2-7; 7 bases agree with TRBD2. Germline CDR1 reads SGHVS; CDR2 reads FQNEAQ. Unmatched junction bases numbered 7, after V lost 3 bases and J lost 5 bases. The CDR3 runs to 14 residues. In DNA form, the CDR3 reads TGTGCCAGCAGCTTCGGACTAGGATTCCACGAGCAGTACTTC. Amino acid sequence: CASSFGLGFHEQYF. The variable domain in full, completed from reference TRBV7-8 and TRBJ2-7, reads GAGVSQSPRYKVAKRGQDVALRCDPISGHVSLFWYQQALGQGPEFLTYFQNEAQLDKSGLPSDRFFAERPEGSVSTLKIQRTQQEDSAVYLCASSFGLGFHEQYFGPGTRLTVT.

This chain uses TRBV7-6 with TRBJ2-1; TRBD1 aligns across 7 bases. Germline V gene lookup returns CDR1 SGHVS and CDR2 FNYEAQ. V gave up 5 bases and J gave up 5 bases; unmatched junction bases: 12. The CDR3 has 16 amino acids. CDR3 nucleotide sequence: TGTGCCAGCAGCGGTGAGGGGGCATACCGAAACAATGAGCAGTTCTTC. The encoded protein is CASSGEGAYRNNEQFF.

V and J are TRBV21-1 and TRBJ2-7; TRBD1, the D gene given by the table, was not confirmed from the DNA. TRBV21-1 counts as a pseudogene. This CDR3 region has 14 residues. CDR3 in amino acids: CASSKAGLLEEQYF. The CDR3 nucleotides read TGTGCCAGCAGCAAAGCGGGCCTCCTGGAAGAGCAGTACTTC.

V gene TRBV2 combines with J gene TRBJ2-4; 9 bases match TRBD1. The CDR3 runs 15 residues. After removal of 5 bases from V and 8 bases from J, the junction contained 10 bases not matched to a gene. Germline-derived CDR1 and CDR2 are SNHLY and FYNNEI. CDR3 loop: CASSIRDREGDIQYF. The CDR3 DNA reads TGTGCCAGCAGTATCCGGGACAGGGAGGGAGACATTCAGTACTTC. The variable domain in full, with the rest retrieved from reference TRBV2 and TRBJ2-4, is EPEVTQTPSHQVTQMGQEVILRCVPISNHLYFYWYRQILGQKVEFLVSFYNNEISEKSEIFDDQFSVERPDGSNFTLKIRSTKLEDSAMYFCASSIRDREGDIQYFGAGTRLSVL.

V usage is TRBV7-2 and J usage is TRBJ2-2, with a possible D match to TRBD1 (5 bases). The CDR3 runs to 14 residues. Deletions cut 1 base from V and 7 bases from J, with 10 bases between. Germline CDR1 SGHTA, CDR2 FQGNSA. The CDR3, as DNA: TGTGCCAGCAGCTTAGTCAGGGTTGACGGGGAGCTGTTTTTT. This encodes CASSLVRVDGELFF. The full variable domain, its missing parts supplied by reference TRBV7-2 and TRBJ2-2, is GAGVSQSPSNKVTEKGKDVELRCDPISGHTALYWYRQSLGQGLEFLIYFQGNSAPDKSGLPSDRFSAERTGGSVSTLTIQRTQQEDSAVYLCASSLVRVDGELFFGEGSRLTVL.

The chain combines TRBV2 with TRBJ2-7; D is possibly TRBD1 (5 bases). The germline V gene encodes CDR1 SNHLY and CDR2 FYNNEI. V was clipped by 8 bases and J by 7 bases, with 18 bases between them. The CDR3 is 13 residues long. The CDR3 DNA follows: TGTGCCAGCCTATTGGACACGGAGAGGGAGCAGTACTTC. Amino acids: CASLLDTEREQYF.

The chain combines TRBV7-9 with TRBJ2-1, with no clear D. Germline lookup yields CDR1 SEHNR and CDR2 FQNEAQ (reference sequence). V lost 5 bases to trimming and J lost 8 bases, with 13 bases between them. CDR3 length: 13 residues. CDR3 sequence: CASSPTRSHEQFF. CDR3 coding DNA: TGTGCCAGCAGCCCGACCAGGTCCCATGAGCAGTTCTTC. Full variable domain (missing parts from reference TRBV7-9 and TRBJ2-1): DTGVSQNPRHKITKRGQNVTFRCDPISEHNRLYWYRQTLGQGPEFLTYFQNEAQLEKSRLLSDRFSAERPKGSFSTLEIQRTEQGDSAMYLCASSPTRSHEQFFGPGTRLTVL.

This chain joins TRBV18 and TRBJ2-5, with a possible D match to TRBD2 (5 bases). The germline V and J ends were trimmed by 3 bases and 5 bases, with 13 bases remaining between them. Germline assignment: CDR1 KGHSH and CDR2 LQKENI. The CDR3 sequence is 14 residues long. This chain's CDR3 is CASSPSERVETQYF. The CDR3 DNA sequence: TGTGCCAGCTCACCGTCGGAGAGGGTCGAGACCCAGTACTTC.

The CDR3 is CASSQDSLAGYTF. The CDR3 bases are TGCGCCAGCAGCCAAGATTCCCTGGCTGGCTACACCTTC. J is TRBJ1-2 and V is TRBV4-1; D remains unclear. Trimming pared 0 bases from V and 7 bases from J, leaving 9 bases between. Germline assignment: CDR1 MGHRA and CDR2 YSYEKL. The CDR3 contains 13 residues.

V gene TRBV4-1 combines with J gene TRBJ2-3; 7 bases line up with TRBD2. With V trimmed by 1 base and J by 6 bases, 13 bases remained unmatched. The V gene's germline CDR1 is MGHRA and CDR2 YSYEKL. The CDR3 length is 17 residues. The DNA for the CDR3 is TGCGCCAGCAGCCAAGGGGATGCCGGCCCAGCGGGGGATACGCAGTATTTT. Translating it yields CASSQGDAGPAGDTQYF.

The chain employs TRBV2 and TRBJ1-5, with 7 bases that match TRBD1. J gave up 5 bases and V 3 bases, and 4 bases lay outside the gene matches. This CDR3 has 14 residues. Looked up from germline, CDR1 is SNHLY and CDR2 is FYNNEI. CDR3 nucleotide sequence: TGTGCCAGCAGTGACGGACAGGACCATCAGCCCCAGCATTTT. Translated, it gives CASSDGQDHQPQHF.

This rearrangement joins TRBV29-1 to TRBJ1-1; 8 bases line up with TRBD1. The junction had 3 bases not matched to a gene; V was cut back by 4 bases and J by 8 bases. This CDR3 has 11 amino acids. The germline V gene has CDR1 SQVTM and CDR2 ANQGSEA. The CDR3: CSVGTGWEAFF. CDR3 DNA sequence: TGCAGCGTTGGGACAGGGTGGGAAGCTTTCTTT.

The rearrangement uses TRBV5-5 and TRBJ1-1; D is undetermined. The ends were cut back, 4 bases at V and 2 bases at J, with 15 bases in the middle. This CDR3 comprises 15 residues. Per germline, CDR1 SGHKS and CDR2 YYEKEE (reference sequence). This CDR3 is CASSLWPNSNTEAFF. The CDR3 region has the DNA TGTGCCAGCAGCCTTTGGCCCAATTCCAACACTGAAGCTTTCTTT.

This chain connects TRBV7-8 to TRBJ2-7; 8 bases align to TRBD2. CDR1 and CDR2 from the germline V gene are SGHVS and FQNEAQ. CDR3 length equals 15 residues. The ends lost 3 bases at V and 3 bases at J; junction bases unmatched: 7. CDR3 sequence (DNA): TGTGCCAGCAGCTTTCGGGCGGGAGGCATCTACGAGCAGTACTTC. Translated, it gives CASSFRAGGIYEQYF.